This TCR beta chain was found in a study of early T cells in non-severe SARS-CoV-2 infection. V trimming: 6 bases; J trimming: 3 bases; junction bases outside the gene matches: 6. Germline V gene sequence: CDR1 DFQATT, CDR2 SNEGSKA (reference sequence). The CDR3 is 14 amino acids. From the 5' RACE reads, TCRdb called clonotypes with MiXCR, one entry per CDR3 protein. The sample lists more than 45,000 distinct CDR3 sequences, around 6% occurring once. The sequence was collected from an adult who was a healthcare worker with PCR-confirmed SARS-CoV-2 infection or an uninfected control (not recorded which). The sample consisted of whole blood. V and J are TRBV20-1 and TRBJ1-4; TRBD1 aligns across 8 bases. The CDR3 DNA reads TGCAGTGCGCTAGACAGGGGTCCTAATGAAAAACTGTTTTTT. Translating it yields CSALDRGPNEKLFF.